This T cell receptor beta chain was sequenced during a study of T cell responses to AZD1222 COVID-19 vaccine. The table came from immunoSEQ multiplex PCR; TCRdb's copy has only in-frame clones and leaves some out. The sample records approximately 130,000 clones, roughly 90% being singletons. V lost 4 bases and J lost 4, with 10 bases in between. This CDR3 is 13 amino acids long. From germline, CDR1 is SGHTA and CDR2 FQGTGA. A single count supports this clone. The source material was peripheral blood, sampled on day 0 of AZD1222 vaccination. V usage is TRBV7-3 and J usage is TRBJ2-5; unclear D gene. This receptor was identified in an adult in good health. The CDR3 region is CASSSIPSETQYF. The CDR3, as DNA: TGTGCCAGCAGCTCCATACCGTCAGAGACCCAGTACTTC.